These T cell receptor beta chains were read from a single sample in a study of Graves' ophthalmopathy and Graves' hyperthyroidism. Via MiXCR, TCRdb re-called the multiplex PCR reads, giving one row per CDR3 protein. Of approximately 210,000 distinct CDR3 sequences in the sample, 25% to 30% are singletons; the top ten hold approximately 8.2%. Sample: peripheral blood. These receptors came from a man aged 50 or older with Graves' ophthalmopathy. Both conserved end residues are part of each CDR3. The order of the fields is V gene, J gene, clone size, D gene, CDR3 protein, CDR3 DNA. A D gene is named only where the DNA matches it firmly. Part of the rows lack a size; the others show once, few, many or a class for expanded clones.

v_call: TRBV7-3
j_call: TRBJ2-3
clone_size: many
d_call: TRBD2
cdr3_aa: CASSLNAPSGGDTQYF
cdr3_nt: TGTGCCAGCAGCTTAAATGCCCCTAGCGGAGGAGATACGCAGTATTTT

v_call: TRBV28
j_call: TRBJ2-2
clone_size: many
d_call: NA
cdr3_aa: CASSLGHFTGELFF
cdr3_nt: TGTGCCAGCAGTTTAGGGCACTTCACCGGGGAGCTGTTTTTT

v_call: TRBV6-4
j_call: TRBJ1-2
clone_size: many
d_call: NA
cdr3_aa: CASSDGGYGYTF
cdr3_nt: TGTGCCAGCAGTGACGGCGGCTATGGCTACACCTTC

v_call: TRBV28
j_call: TRBJ2-7
clone_size: many
d_call: NA
cdr3_aa: CASHIGGRTYEQYF
cdr3_nt: TGTGCCAGCCATATCGGCGGACGGACCTACGAGCAGTACTTC

v_call: TRBV6-2/TRBV6-3
j_call: TRBJ2-5
clone_size: NA
d_call: TRBD1
cdr3_aa: CASTTGGQETQYF
cdr3_nt: TGTGCCAGCACGACAGGGGGCCAAGAGACCCAGTACTTC

v_call: TRBV6-1
j_call: TRBJ2-7
clone_size: NA
d_call: TRBD2
cdr3_aa: CASRKVAGAISYEQYF
cdr3_nt: TGTGCCAGCAGGAAAGTAGCGGGGGCAATCTCCTACGAGCAGTACTTC

v_call: TRBV30
j_call: TRBJ1-1
clone_size: many
d_call: NA
cdr3_aa: CACTRGVSSTEAFF
cdr3_nt: TGTGCCTGTACACGCGGGGTGTCGTCCACTGAAGCTTTCTTT

v_call: TRBV6-4
j_call: TRBJ2-5
clone_size: once
d_call: TRBD2
cdr3_aa: CASRTSGRGRTLQETQYF
cdr3_nt: TGTGCCAGCCGGACTAGCGGGAGGGGGCGGACGCTTCAAGAGACCCAGTACTTC

v_call: TRBV7-9
j_call: TRBJ2-7
clone_size: many
d_call: NA
cdr3_aa: CASSLDSGVEQYF
cdr3_nt: TGTGCCAGCAGCTTAGATTCCGGGGTCGAGCAGTACTTC

v_call: TRBV12-3/TRBV12-4
j_call: TRBJ2-7
clone_size: many
d_call: TRBD1
cdr3_aa: CASRSGQGAFYEQYF
cdr3_nt: TGTGCCAGCAGGTCCGGACAGGGGGCGTTTTACGAGCAGTACTTC

v_call: TRBV12-5
j_call: TRBJ2-5
clone_size: NA
d_call: NA
cdr3_aa: CASVASGWETQYF
cdr3_nt: TGTGCTAGTGTGGCAAGCGGGTGGGAGACCCAGTACTTC

v_call: TRBV12-3/TRBV12-4
j_call: TRBJ2-1
clone_size: many
d_call: TRBD2
cdr3_aa: CASSVSGRARNEQFF
cdr3_nt: TGTGCCAGCAGTGTTAGTGGGAGGGCCCGCAATGAGCAGTTCTTC

v_call: TRBV13
j_call: TRBJ1-3
clone_size: many
d_call: NA
cdr3_aa: CASSLMVTGSGNTIYF
cdr3_nt: TGTGCCAGCAGCTTAATGGTAACAGGCTCTGGAAACACCATATATTTT

v_call: TRBV29-1
j_call: TRBJ1-2
clone_size: many
d_call: NA
cdr3_aa: CSVAPDRGARYGYTF
cdr3_nt: TGCAGCGTGGCCCCGGATAGGGGGGCTAGGTATGGCTACACCTTC

v_call: TRBV6-1
j_call: TRBJ2-2
clone_size: many
d_call: NA
cdr3_aa: CASSEAWRTGELFF
cdr3_nt: TGTGCCAGCAGTGAGGCTTGGAGGACCGGGGAGCTGTTTTTT

v_call: TRBV29-1
j_call: TRBJ2-5
clone_size: many
d_call: TRBD1
cdr3_aa: CSGGPRQGAETQYF
cdr3_nt: TGCAGCGGGGGACCGCGACAGGGGGCAGAGACCCAGTACTTC

v_call: TRBV11-2
j_call: TRBJ1-5
clone_size: NA
d_call: TRBD1
cdr3_aa: CASSLEWDRAGNQPQHF
cdr3_nt: TGTGCCAGCAGCTTAGAGTGGGACAGGGCTGGCAATCAGCCCCAGCATTTT

v_call: TRBV30
j_call: TRBJ2-7
clone_size: many
d_call: NA
cdr3_aa: CAWNSGADEQYF
cdr3_nt: TGTGCCTGGAATTCGGGGGCTGACGAGCAGTACTTC

v_call: TRBV6-2/TRBV6-3
j_call: TRBJ2-5
clone_size: NA
d_call: NA
cdr3_aa: CASSNGGFRQETQYF
cdr3_nt: TGTGCCAGCAGTAACGGGGGCTTTCGTCAAGAGACCCAGTACTTC

v_call: TRBV12-3/TRBV12-4
j_call: TRBJ2-7
clone_size: many
d_call: NA
cdr3_aa: CASSFSPANYEQYF
cdr3_nt: TGTGCCAGCAGTTTTTCCCCGGCTAACTACGAGCAGTACTTC

v_call: TRBV12-3/TRBV12-4
j_call: TRBJ1-1
clone_size: NA
d_call: NA
cdr3_aa: CASSWAMNTEAFF
cdr3_nt: TGTGCCAGCAGTTGGGCGATGAACACTGAAGCTTTCTTT

v_call: TRBV7-9
j_call: TRBJ2-7
clone_size: NA
d_call: TRBD1
cdr3_aa: CASSLTQGAFEQYF
cdr3_nt: TGTGCCAGCAGCTTAACACAGGGGGCTTTCGAGCAGTACTTC

v_call: TRBV6-2/TRBV6-3
j_call: TRBJ2-5
clone_size: many
d_call: NA
cdr3_aa: CASSMGDETQYF
cdr3_nt: TGTGCCAGCAGTATGGGGGACGAGACCCAGTACTTC

v_call: TRBV6-1
j_call: TRBJ2-7
clone_size: many
d_call: NA
cdr3_aa: CASSTGSHRSEQYF
cdr3_nt: TGTGCCAGCAGTACGGGATCTCATCGCTCCGAGCAGTACTTC

v_call: TRBV4-3
j_call: TRBJ1-3
clone_size: many
d_call: NA
cdr3_aa: CASSQDSSSSGNTIYF
cdr3_nt: TGCGCCAGCAGCCAAGATTCGAGCAGCTCTGGAAACACCATATATTTT

v_call: TRBV5-1
j_call: TRBJ2-7
clone_size: many
d_call: TRBD1
cdr3_aa: CASSTSGQGYEQYF
cdr3_nt: TGCGCCAGCAGCACCTCGGGACAGGGTTACGAGCAGTACTTC

v_call: TRBV5-1
j_call: TRBJ2-6
clone_size: many
d_call: NA
cdr3_aa: CASSLLKGGASGANVLTF
cdr3_nt: TGCGCCAGCAGCTTGTTGAAAGGGGGTGCCTCTGGGGCCAACGTCCTGACTTTC

v_call: TRBV5-1
j_call: TRBJ2-7
clone_size: many
d_call: NA
cdr3_aa: CASSQGPEQYF
cdr3_nt: TGCGCCAGCAGCCAAGGACCAGAGCAGTACTTC

v_call: TRBV30
j_call: TRBJ2-7
clone_size: many
d_call: NA
cdr3_aa: CAWITGMTREQYF
cdr3_nt: TGTGCCTGGATAACAGGGATGACTAGGGAGCAGTACTTC